The rows below give T cell receptor beta chains drawn from one sample of a study of identical twins. One entry per CDR3 protein results from TCRdb running MiXCR on the 5' RACE reads. This sample yields roughly 690,000 distinct CDR3 sequences, of which roughly 6.2% are seen a single time; around 2% belongs to the top ten. The sequencing input was naive T cells sorted from blood. Source of these receptors: a young man in good health. CDR3s include the opening cysteine and the closing phenylalanine or tryptophan. A D gene is named only where the DNA matches it firmly. Clone size is shown for a subset of rows, as once, few, many or a class of expanded clone.

v_call	j_call	clone_size	d_call	cdr3_aa	cdr3_nt
TRBV20-1	TRBJ2-7	many	TRBD1	CSARETGTGIYEQYF	TGCAGTGCTAGAGAGACCGGGACAGGGATTTACGAGCAGTACTTC
TRBV6-2/TRBV6-3	TRBJ2-7	.	.	CASSLGLFYEQYF	TGTGCCAGCTCCTTAGGACTTTTCTACGAGCAGTACTTC
TRBV24-1	TRBJ2-5	many	.	CATSDPGETQYF	TGTGCCACCAGTGATCCGGGGGAGACCCAGTACTTC
TRBV5-1	TRBJ1-4	many	.	CASSLTTGATNEKLFF	TGCGCCAGCAGCTTAACCACCGGGGCGACTAATGAAAAACTGTTTTTT
TRBV7-2	TRBJ1-1	many	.	CASSSTSSVNTEAFF	TGTGCCAGCAGCTCCACCTCGTCGGTGAACACTGAAGCTTTCTTT
TRBV21-1	TRBJ2-6	.	.	CASTARGPSSGANVLTF	TGTGCCAGCACGGCGCGGGGGCCGAGCTCTGGGGCCAACGTCCTGACTTTC
TRBV7-8	TRBJ2-2	few	TRBD2	CASSWTSGELGELFF	TGTGCCAGCTCCTGGACTAGCGGAGAGCTCGGGGAGCTGTTTTTT
TRBV3-1	TRBJ2-5	.	.	CASSPNERGSQETQYF	TGTGCCAGCAGCCCAAACGAAAGGGGGAGTCAAGAGACCCAGTACTTC
TRBV4-1	TRBJ1-2	few	.	CASSSLGRDGYTF	TGCGCCAGCAGCTCACTGGGCAGGGACGGCTACACCTTC
TRBV28	TRBJ2-5	few	TRBD1	CASSPGQGVETQYF	TGTGCCAGCAGTCCGGGACAGGGTGTAGAGACCCAGTACTTC
TRBV10-3	TRBJ2-3	many	.	CAIKSGVTDTQYF	TGTGCCATCAAGTCAGGCGTCACAGATACGCAGTATTTT
TRBV28	TRBJ2-1	many	.	CASESRLGPNHSYNEQFF	TGTGCCAGCGAGAGCCGGTTGGGTCCCAATCACTCCTACAATGAGCAGTTCTTC
TRBV20-1	TRBJ2-5	many	.	CSATIGDVQETQYF	TGCAGTGCTACCATCGGTGATGTTCAAGAGACCCAGTACTTC
TRBV28	TRBJ2-7	.	TRBD1	CASKGTGFYEQYF	TGTGCCAGCAAAGGGACAGGGTTCTACGAGCAGTACTTC
TRBV11-2	TRBJ2-1	.	.	CASSLEFEDNEQFF	TGTGCCAGCAGCTTAGAATTCGAGGACAATGAGCAGTTCTTC
TRBV6-5	TRBJ2-2	few	.	CASRSRSGLNTGELFF	TGTGCCAGCAGGTCTCGCTCGGGTTTGAACACCGGGGAGCTGTTTTTT
TRBV20-1	TRBJ2-7	many	TRBD2	CSARTSSYEQYF	TGCAGTGCAAGGACTAGCAGCTACGAGCAGTACTTC
TRBV4-3	TRBJ2-7	many	TRBD1	CASSQWGQLSSYEQYF	TGCGCCAGCAGCCAATGGGGACAGTTGAGCTCCTACGAGCAGTACTTC
TRBV2	TRBJ1-5	many	.	CASRGGTDSNQPQHF	TGTGCCAGCAGGGGGGGGACGGATAGCAATCAGCCCCAGCATTTT
TRBV18	TRBJ2-2	.	.	CASSPQTGSTGELFF	TGTGCCAGCTCACCACAGACAGGATCGACCGGGGAGCTGTTTTTT
TRBV12-3/TRBV12-4	TRBJ1-5	few	TRBD1	CASSFLGRGIRNQPQHF	TGTGCCAGCAGTTTTCTCGGCAGGGGGATTAGAAATCAGCCCCAGCATTTT
TRBV29-1	TRBJ2-1	few	.	CSVEDARGLQYNEQFF	TGCAGCGTTGAAGACGCCAGGGGCCTCCAATACAATGAGCAGTTCTTC
TRBV6-1	TRBJ2-1	.	TRBD2	CASGRRLAGGRDEQFF	TGTGCCAGTGGGAGGAGACTAGCGGGAGGGCGTGATGAGCAGTTCTTC
TRBV6-1	TRBJ2-1	many	.	CASSGRLEYNEQFF	TGTGCCAGCAGTGGACGGCTAGAATACAATGAGCAGTTCTTC
TRBV27	TRBJ1-5	few	TRBD1	CASSLLTGSGNQPQHF	TGTGCCAGCAGTTTACTGACAGGGTCGGGCAATCAGCCCCAGCATTTT
TRBV5-5	TRBJ2-7	many	.	CASSLEGTASYEQYF	TGTGCCAGCAGCTTGGAAGGGACGGCGTCCTACGAGCAGTACTTC
TRBV12-3/TRBV12-4	TRBJ2-3	many	.	CASSGQSSHF	TGTGCCAGCAGTGGGCAAAGCAGTCATTTT
TRBV4-1	TRBJ2-5	.	TRBD1	CASSVYMTGQETQCF	TGCGCCAGCAGTGTTTATATGACAGGGCAAGAGACCCAGTGCTTC
TRBV14	TRBJ2-5	few	TRBD1	CASSHLTGGQETQYF	TGTGCCAGCAGCCACCTTACAGGGGGCCAGGAGACCCAGTACTTC